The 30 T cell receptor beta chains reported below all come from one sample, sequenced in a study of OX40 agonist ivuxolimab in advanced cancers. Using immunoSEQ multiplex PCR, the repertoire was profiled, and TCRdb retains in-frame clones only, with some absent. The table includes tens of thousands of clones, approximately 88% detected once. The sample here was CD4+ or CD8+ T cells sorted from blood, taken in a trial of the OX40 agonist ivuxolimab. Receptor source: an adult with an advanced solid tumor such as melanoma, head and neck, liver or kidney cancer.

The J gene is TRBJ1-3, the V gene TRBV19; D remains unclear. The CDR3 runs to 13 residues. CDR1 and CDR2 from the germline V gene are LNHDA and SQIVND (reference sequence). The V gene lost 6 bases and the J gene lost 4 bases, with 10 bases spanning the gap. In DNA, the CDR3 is TGTGCCAGTAGCCCCGGTAGAGGAAACACCATATATTTT. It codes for CASSPGRGNTIYF.

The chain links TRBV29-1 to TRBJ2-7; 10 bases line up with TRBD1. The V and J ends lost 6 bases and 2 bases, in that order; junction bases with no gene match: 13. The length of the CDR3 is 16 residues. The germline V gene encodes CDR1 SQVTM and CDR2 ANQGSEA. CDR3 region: CSVRSIGTGATYEQYF. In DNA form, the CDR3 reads TGCAGCGTACGCTCAATCGGGACAGGGGCCACCTACGAGCAGTACTTC.

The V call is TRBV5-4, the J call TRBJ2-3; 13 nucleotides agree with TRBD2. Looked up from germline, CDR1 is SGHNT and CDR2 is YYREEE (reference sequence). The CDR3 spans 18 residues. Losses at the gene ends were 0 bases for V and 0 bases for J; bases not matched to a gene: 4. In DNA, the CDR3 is TGTGCCAGCAGCTTGGGGACTAGCGGGGGCCCTAGCACAGATACGCAGTATTTT. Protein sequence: CASSLGTSGGPSTDTQYF.

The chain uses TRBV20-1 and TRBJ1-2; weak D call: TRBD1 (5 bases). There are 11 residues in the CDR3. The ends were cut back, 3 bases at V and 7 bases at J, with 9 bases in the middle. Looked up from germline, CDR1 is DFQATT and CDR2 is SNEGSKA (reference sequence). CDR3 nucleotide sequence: TGCAGTGCTAGTCAGGGTGGTGGCTACACCTTC. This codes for CSASQGGGYTF.

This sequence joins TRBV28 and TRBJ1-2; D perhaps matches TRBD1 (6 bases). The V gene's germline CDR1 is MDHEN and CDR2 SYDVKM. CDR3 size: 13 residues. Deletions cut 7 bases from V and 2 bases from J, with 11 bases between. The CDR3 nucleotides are TGTGCCAGCACCCTGACAGGCAACTATGGCTACACCTTC. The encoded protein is CASTLTGNYGYTF.

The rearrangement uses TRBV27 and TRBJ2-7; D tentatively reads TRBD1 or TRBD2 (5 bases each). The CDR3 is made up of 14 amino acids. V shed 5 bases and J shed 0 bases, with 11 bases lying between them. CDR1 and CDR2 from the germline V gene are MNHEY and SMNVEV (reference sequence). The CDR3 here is CASSRTGTSYEQYF. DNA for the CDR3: TGTGCCAGCAGTCGGACGGGGACCTCCTACGAGCAGTACTTC.

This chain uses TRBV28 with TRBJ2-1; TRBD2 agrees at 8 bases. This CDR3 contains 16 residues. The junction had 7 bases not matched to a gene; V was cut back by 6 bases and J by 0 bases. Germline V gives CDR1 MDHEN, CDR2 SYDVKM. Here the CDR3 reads CASRQGGGSSYNEQFF. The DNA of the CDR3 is TGTGCCAGCAGACAGGGCGGGGGGAGCTCCTACAATGAGCAGTTCTTC.

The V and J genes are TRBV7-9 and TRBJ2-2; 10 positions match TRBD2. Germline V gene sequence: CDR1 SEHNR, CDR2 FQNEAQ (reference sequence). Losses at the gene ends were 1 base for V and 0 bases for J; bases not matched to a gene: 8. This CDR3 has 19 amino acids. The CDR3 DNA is TGTGCCAGCAGCTTAGTAGCGGGGGGCGGACGTGCGAACACCGGGGAGCTGTTTTTT. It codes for CASSLVAGGGRANTGELFF.

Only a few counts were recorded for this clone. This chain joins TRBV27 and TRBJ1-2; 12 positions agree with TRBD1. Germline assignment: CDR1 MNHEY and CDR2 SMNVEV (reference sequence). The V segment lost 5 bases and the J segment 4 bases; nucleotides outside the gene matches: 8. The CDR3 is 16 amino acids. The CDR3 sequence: CASSPWDRGLVYGYTF. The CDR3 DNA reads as TGTGCCAGCAGTCCCTGGGACAGGGGGCTGGTCTATGGCTACACCTTC.

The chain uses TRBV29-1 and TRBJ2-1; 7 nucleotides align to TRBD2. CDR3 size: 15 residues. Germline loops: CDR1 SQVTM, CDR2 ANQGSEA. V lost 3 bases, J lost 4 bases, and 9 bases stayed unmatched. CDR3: CSVDSPSGAYNEQFF. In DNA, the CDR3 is TGCAGCGTTGACAGCCCCAGCGGGGCATACAATGAGCAGTTCTTC.

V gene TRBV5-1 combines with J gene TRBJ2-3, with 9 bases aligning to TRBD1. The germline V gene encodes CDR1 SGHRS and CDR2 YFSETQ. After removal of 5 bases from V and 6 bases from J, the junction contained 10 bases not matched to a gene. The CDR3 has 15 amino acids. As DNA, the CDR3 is TGCGCCAGCAGAGGCCGCAACGGACAGGGGGATACGCAGTATTTT. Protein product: CASRGRNGQGDTQYF. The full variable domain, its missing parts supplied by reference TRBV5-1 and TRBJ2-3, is KAGVTQTPRYLIKTRGQQVTLSCSPISGHRSVSWYQQTPGQGLQFLFEYFSETQRNKGNFPGRFSGRQFSNSRSEMNVSTLELGDSALYLCASRGRNGQGDTQYFGPGTRLTVL.

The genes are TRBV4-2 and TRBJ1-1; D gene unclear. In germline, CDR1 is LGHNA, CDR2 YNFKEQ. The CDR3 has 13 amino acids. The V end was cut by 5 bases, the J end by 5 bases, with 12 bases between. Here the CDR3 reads CASSFKVSTEAFF. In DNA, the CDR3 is TGTGCCAGCAGCTTCAAGGTTTCGACTGAAGCTTTCTTT.

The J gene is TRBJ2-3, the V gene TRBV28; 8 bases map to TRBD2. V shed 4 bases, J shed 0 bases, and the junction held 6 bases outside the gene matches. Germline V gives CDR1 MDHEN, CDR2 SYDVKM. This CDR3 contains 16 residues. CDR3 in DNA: TGTGCCAGCAGTTCACCCGGGGGGGGAAGCACAGATACGCAGTATTTT. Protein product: CASSSPGGGSTDTQYF.

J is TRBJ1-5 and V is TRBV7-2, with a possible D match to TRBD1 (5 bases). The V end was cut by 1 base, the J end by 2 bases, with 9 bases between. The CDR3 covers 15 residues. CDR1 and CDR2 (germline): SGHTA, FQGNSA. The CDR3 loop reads CASSLGRGGNQPQHF. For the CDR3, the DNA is TGTGCCAGCAGCTTAGGCCGGGGCGGCAATCAGCCCCAGCATTTT. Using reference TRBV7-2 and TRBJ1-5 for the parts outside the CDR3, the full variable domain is GAGVSQSPSNKVTEKGKDVELRCDPISGHTALYWYRQSLGQGLEFLIYFQGNSAPDKSGLPSDRFSAERTGGSVSTLTIQRTQQEDSAVYLCASSLGRGGNQPQHFGDGTRLSIL.

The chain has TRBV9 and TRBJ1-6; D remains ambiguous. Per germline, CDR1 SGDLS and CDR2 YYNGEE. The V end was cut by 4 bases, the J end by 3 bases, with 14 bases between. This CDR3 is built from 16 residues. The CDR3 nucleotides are TGTGCCAGCAGCAAGGATCCAACCCTCTATAATTCACCCCTCCACTTT. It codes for CASSKDPTLYNSPLHF.

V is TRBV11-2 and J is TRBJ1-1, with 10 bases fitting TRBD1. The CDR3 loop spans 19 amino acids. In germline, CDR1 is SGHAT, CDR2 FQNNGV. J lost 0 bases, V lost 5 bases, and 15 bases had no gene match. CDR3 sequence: CASSRFIPGTGAMNTEAFF. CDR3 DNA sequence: TGTGCCAGCAGCCGTTTCATTCCCGGGACAGGGGCCATGAACACTGAAGCTTTCTTT.

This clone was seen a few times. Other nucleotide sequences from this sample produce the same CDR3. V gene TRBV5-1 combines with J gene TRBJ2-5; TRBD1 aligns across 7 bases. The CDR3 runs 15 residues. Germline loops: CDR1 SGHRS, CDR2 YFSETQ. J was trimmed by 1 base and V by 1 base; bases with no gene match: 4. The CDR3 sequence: CASSLSGGTQETQYF. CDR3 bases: TGCGCCAGCAGCTTGTCAGGGGGAACCCAAGAGACCCAGTACTTC.

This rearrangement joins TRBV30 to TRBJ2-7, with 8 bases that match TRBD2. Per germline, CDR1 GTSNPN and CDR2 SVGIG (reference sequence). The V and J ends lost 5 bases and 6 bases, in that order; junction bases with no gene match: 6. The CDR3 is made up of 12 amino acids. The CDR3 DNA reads TGTGCCTGGGGGACTAGTCTTGGCGAGCAGTACTTC. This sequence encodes CAWGTSLGEQYF.

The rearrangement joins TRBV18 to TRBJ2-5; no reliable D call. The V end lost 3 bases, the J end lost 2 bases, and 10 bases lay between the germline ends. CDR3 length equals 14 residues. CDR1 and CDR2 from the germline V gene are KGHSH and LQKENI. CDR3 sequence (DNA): TGTGCCAGCTCACCCGTCAGAGGACAAGAGACCCAGTACTTC. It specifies CASSPVRGQETQYF.

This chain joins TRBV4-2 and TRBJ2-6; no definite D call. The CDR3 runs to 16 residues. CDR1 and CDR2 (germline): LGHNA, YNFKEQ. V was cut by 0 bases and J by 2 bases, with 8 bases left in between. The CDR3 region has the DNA TGTGCCAGCAGCCAAGAGGGTAGGGCTGGGGCCAACGTCCTGACTTTC. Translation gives CASSQEGRAGANVLTF.

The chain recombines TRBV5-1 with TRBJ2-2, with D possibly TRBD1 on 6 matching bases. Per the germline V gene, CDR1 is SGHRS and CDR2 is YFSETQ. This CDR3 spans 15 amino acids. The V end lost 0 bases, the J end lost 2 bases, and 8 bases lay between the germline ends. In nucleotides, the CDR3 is TGCGCCAGCAGCTTGGCAGGGGCAAACACCGGGGAGCTGTTTTTT. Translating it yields CASSLAGANTGELFF.

The DNA for the CDR3 is TGTGCCAGCAGTTCACAGGGGGACAACGAGCAGTACTTC. Protein product: CASSSQGDNEQYF. The genes are TRBV6-6 and TRBJ2-7; TRBD1 aligns across 8 bases. Germline V lookup: CDR1 MNHNY, CDR2 SVGAGI (reference sequence). Trimming took 4 bases from V and 5 from J; bases not matched to a gene: 4. The CDR3 loop spans 13 amino acids.

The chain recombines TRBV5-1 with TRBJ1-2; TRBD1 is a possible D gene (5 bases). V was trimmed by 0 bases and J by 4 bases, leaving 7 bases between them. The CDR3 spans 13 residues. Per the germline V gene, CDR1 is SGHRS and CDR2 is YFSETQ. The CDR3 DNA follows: TGCGCCAGCAGCTTGGACAGGCTCTATGGCTACACCTTC. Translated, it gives CASSLDRLYGYTF.

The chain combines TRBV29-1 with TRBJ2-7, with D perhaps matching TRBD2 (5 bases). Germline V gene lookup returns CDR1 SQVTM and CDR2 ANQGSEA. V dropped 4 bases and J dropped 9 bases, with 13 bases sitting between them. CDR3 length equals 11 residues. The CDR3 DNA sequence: TGCAGCGTTGCTCGAGGGAGCTGGCAGTACTTC. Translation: CSVARGSWQYF.

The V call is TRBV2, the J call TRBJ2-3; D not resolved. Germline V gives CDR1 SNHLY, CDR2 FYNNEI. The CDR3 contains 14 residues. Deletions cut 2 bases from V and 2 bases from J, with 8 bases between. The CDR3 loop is CASSERRFTDTQYF. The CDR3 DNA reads TGTGCCAGCAGTGAAAGACGGTTCACAGATACGCAGTATTTT.

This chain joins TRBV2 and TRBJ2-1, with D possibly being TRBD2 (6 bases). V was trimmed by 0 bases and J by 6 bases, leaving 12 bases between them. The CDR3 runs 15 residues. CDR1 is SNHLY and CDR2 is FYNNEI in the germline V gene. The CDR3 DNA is TGTGCCAGCAGTGAAGCGGGACTCCCGCCCAATGAGCAGTTCTTC. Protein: CASSEAGLPPNEQFF.

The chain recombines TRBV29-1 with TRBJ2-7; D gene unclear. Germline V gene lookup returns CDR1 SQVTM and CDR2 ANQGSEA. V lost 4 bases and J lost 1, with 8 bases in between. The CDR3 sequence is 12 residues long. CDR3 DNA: TGCAGCGTTGGCAGAGGTTCCTACGAGCAGTACTTC. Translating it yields CSVGRGSYEQYF.

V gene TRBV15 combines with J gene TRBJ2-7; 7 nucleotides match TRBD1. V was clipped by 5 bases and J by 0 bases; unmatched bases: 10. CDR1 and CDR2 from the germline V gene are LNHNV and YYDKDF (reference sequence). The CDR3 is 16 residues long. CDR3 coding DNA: TGTGCCACCAGCGGAGGTGGACAGGTTAGCTCCTACGAGCAGTACTTC. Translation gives CATSGGGQVSSYEQYF.

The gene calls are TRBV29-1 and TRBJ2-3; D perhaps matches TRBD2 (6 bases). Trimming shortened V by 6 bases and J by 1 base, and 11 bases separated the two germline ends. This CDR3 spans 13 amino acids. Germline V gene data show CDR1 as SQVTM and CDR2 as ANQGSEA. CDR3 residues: CSVLLAGTDTQYF. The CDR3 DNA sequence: TGCAGCGTCCTACTAGCAGGCACAGATACGCAGTATTTT.

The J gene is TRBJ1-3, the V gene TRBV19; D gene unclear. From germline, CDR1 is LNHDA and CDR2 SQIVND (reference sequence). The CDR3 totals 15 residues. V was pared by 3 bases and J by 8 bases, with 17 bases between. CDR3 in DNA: TGTGCCAGTAGTATCCCACGTGCCATTGAGGACACCATATATTTT. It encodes CASSIPRAIEDTIYF.